This record concerns one TCR beta chain sequence. This clone was detected only once. Its cognate antigen has yet to be identified. Base-call qualities are not available, and no considerably larger clone is one nucleotide away. The time point label on this specimen signifies: peripheral blood 12 weeks after first pembrolizumab dose. Mismatch repair deficiency was established in every enrolled patient by polymerase chain reaction or immunohistochemistry. Three patients who responded to pembrolizumab therapy underwent TCR sequencing. The phase II trial prospectively tested pembrolizumab PD-1 blockade in advanced mismatch repair-deficient cancers regardless of tissue of origin. Serial peripheral blood T cell samples were collected before and at multiple times after starting PD-1 blockade. Blood sampling time points were reported as weeks after the first dose of pembrolizumab. The sample is drawn from a study of PD-1 blockade in mismatch repair-deficient tumors (dated by TCRdb to the late 2010s). General notes on the study: The trial enrolled 85 to 100 consecutive patients with approximately eleven mismatch repair-deficient cancer types between September 2013 and late 2016, all previously treated and progressing. Tumor-associated T cell clones in the peripheral blood of patients responding to PD-1 blockade were tracked using deep sequencing of TCR CDR3 regions. On the study overall, not on this receptor specifically: Tumor-resident clones, often undetectable in blood before treatment, expanded rapidly after pembrolizumab and then contracted, generally before radiologic responses.

The protocol used for the library was the immunoSEQ multiplex PCR assay. As stored in TCRdb, this immuneACCESS dataset retains in-frame rearrangements with V and J assigned. A fraction of the clones does not appear; measured against another copy, unresolved V genes explain less than half of the discrepancy, and the remainder lacks a known reason. This sample is represented by tens of thousands of clones; roughly 80% of them were singletons. Just over 2.5% of the sample lies in the top ten. CDR1 SGHVS and CDR2 FNYEAQ were looked up in the germline V gene. V is pruned by 5 bases and J by 2 bases, leaving 9 bases of the junction without a gene match. Its CDR3 holds 16 amino acids, cysteine through phenylalanine. Only CDR3 DNA is held: 48 bases, read in frame from base 1.

This sample comprised peripheral blood, obtained 12 weeks after starting pembrolizumab. The rearranged chain carries TRBV7-6 and TRBJ2-7, and 10 junctional nucleotides match TRBD1. The clonotype originates from an adult with mismatch repair-deficient cancer. The CDR3 protein is CASSKDRDRGTYEQYF. Here is the DNA: TGTGCCAGCAGCAAAGACCGGGACAGGGGTACCTACGAGCAGTACTTC.